Shown below are 23 T cell receptor beta chains from a single sample sequenced in a study of shared clonotypes between healthy human individuals. Measured with immunoSEQ multiplex PCR; TCRdb has only the in-frame clones, and not every one. The sample yields fewer than 1.8 million clones, about 98.5% seen once. Source material: naive CD4+ T cells sorted from blood. The subset is: CD45RA+ positively selected. The receptors were sampled from a man aged 30 to 39 in good health.

The chain links TRBV18 to TRBJ1-3; D ambiguous. The CDR3 totals 16 residues. Germline V gives CDR1 KGHSH, CDR2 LQKENI. Trimming took off 2 bases at V and 0 bases at J, with 11 bases between the two ends. The CDR3 DNA sequence: TGTGCCAGCTCACCAACCTCCGTGAACTCTGGAAACACCATATATTTT. Translating gives CASSPTSVNSGNTIYF.

On this clone itself: At one end the junction does not follow the germline gene, possibly because of a read error. The genes are TRBV19 and TRBJ2-1; 7 bases are a match to TRBD1. Germline values: CDR1 LNHDA, CDR2 SQIVND (reference sequence). The CDR3 is 14 amino acids. CDR3 DNA sequence: TGTGCCAGTTGTATAGGGGGCGCCTACAATGAGCAGTTCTTC. Translation: CASCIGGAYNEQFF. Combining the CDR3 with reference TRBV19 and TRBJ2-1 gives the whole variable domain DGGITQSPKYLFRKEGQNVTLSCEQNLNHDAMYWYRQDPGQGLRLIYYSQIVNDFQKGDIAEGYSVSREKKESFPLTVTSAQKNPTAFYLCASCIGGAYNEQFFGPGTRLTVL.

The V call is TRBV10-3, the J call TRBJ1-1; TRBD1 matches 7 bases. The J segment lost 2 bases and the V segment lost 7 bases, leaving 7 bases of the junction unmatched. Germline V gene data show CDR1 as ENHRY and CDR2 as SYGVKD. The CDR3 contains 14 residues. This CDR3 is CAITIGGGNTEAFF. The CDR3 region has the DNA TGTGCCATCACCATTGGAGGGGGCAACACTGAAGCTTTCTTT.

V usage is TRBV25-1 and J usage is TRBJ2-1; 7 bases match TRBD1. Germline V gene lookup returns CDR1 MGHDK and CDR2 SYGVNS. The CDR3 runs to 17 residues. J lost 5 bases, V lost 2 bases, and 12 bases had no gene match. CDR3 nucleotide sequence: TGTGCCAGCAGTGAAACGTCGACAGGGAAATGGAACAATGAGCAGTTCTTC. Amino acid sequence: CASSETSTGKWNNEQFF. Based on the CDR3 plus reference TRBV25-1 and TRBJ2-1, the full variable domain is EADIYQTPRYLVIGTGKKITLECSQTMGHDKMYWYQQDPGMELHLIHYSYGVNSTEKGDLSSESTVSRIRTEHFPLTLESARPSHTSQYLCASSETSTGKWNNEQFFGPGTRLTVL.

The genes are TRBV29-1 and TRBJ2-7; 8 positions agree with TRBD2. Trimming took 6 bases from V and 0 from J; bases not matched to a gene: 19. The CDR3 runs 18 residues. In germline, CDR1 is SQVTM, CDR2 ANQGSEA. The chain's CDR3 is CSVTTGGRSKYLSYEQYF. The CDR3 bases are TGCAGCGTCACTACGGGGGGGAGATCTAAGTACCTCTCCTACGAGCAGTACTTC.

V usage is TRBV6-6 and J usage is TRBJ2-1; TRBD2 agrees at 8 bases. V lost 7 bases to trimming and J lost 12 bases; unmatched junction nucleotides: 8. The CDR3 extends over 12 amino acids. The germline V gene encodes CDR1 MNHNY and CDR2 SVGAGI (reference sequence). This CDR3 is CASTTSGRSQFF. The CDR3, as DNA: TGTGCCAGCACCACTAGCGGCCGCTCGCAGTTCTTC.

The chain has TRBV28 and TRBJ2-7; tentative D call: TRBD1 (6 bases). V was cut by 6 bases and J by 2 bases, with 11 bases left in between. The V gene's germline CDR1 is MDHEN and CDR2 SYDVKM. The CDR3 extends over 13 amino acids. CDR3 sequence: CASRPGQTYEQYF. The DNA of the CDR3 is TGTGCCAGCAGACCCGGACAGACCTACGAGCAGTACTTC.

V and J are TRBV28 and TRBJ2-7, with D possibly matching TRBD2 (6 bases). This CDR3 contains 14 residues. Trimming removed 7 bases at V and 0 bases at J, with 13 bases between. In germline, CDR1 is MDHEN, CDR2 SYDVKM. CDR3 in amino acids: CASISGTGSYEQYF. CDR3 nucleotides: TGTGCCAGCATATCCGGGACTGGCTCCTACGAGCAGTACTTC.

The chain uses TRBV18 and TRBJ2-1, with 11 bases aligning to TRBD2. V was pared by 4 bases and J by 0 bases, with 11 bases of the junction left unmatched. CDR1 KGHSH and CDR2 LQKENI come from the germline V gene. This CDR3 contains 19 residues. The chain's CDR3 is CASSLLPSGRKYSYNEQFF. The CDR3 DNA reads TGTGCCAGCTCACTCCTGCCTAGCGGGAGGAAATACTCCTACAATGAGCAGTTCTTC.

Turning to this clone: This sample includes further DNA sequences coding for the same CDR3. V is TRBV5-1 and J is TRBJ2-7, with a tentative D call TRBD1 (5 bases). Germline V lookup: CDR1 SGHRS, CDR2 YFSETQ. V lost 0 bases and J 3 bases, leaving 13 bases between the germline ends. The CDR3 totals 15 residues. The CDR3 region has the DNA TGCGCCAGCAGCTTGGCCGGTGGAAGGGGCTACGAGCAGTACTTC. It yields the protein CASSLAGGRGYEQYF. Full variable domain (outside the CDR3, taken from reference TRBV5-1 and TRBJ2-7): KAGVTQTPRYLIKTRGQQVTLSCSPISGHRSVSWYQQTPGQGLQFLFEYFSETQRNKGNFPGRFSGRQFSNSRSEMNVSTLELGDSALYLCASSLAGGRGYEQYFGPGTRLTVT.

The rearrangement joins TRBV7-9 to TRBJ1-4; 7 bases fit TRBD1. This CDR3 comprises 14 residues. The V segment lost 3 bases and the J segment 4 bases; nucleotides outside the gene matches: 2. In germline, CDR1 is SEHNR, CDR2 FQNEAQ (reference sequence). The CDR3 loop is CASSFDRVNEKLFF. The CDR3 DNA reads TGTGCCAGCAGCTTTGACAGGGTTAATGAAAAACTGTTTTTT.

This rearrangement joins TRBV5-1 to TRBJ1-3, with D hard to call. Trimming removed 0 bases at V and 0 bases at J, with 10 bases between. CDR1 is SGHRS, CDR2 YFSETQ, per germline. The CDR3 runs 16 residues. The CDR3 sequence is CASSLGRSLSGNTIYF. The DNA of the CDR3 is TGCGCCAGCAGCTTGGGACGGTCGCTCTCTGGAAACACCATATATTTT.

This rearrangement joins TRBV29-1 to TRBJ2-5; perhaps TRBD1 as D (6 bases). CDR3 length: 13 amino acids. V lost 7 bases to trimming and J lost 5 bases, with 17 bases between them. The germline gives CDR1 SQVTM, CDR2 ANQGSEA. The CDR3 here is CSAGPGQGETQYF. The CDR3 DNA sequence: TGCAGCGCGGGCCCGGGTCAGGGGGAGACCCAGTACTTC.

V gene TRBV9 combines with J gene TRBJ1-3, with D uncertain. This CDR3 is built from 16 residues. Trimming cost V 0 bases and J 3 bases, with 13 bases left between them. The V gene's germline CDR1 is SGDLS and CDR2 YYNGEE. Written as DNA, the CDR3 is TGTGCCAGCAGCGTAGGGCCCACGGCGGGTGGAAACACCATATATTTT. Protein sequence: CASSVGPTAGGNTIYF.

The chain joins TRBV18 to TRBJ1-1; TRBD1 agrees at 9 bases. The CDR3 spans 16 residues. Germline V lookup: CDR1 KGHSH, CDR2 LQKENI. The trim removed 1 base at V and 3 bases at J, leaving 6 bases unmatched. CDR3 DNA sequence: TGTGCCAGCTCACCACTTACAGGGGGCTCACACACTGAAGCTTTCTTT. The encoded protein is CASSPLTGGSHTEAFF.

This chain connects TRBV11-2 to TRBJ2-3; D remains ambiguous. The V end was cut by 4 bases, the J end by 6 bases, with 14 bases between. The CDR3 is 14 residues long. The germline gives CDR1 SGHAT, CDR2 FQNNGV. CDR3 loop: CASSSVTDSDTQYF. For the CDR3, the DNA is TGTGCCAGCAGCTCTGTTACGGATTCGGATACGCAGTATTTT.

The V gene is TRBV2, the J gene TRBJ2-7, with 11 bases matching TRBD2. The trim removed 4 bases at V and 2 bases at J, leaving 1 base unmatched. There are 14 residues in the CDR3. Looked up from germline, CDR1 is SNHLY and CDR2 is FYNNEI. The CDR3 protein is CASSVSGRAYEQYF. The CDR3, as DNA: TGTGCCAGCAGTGTTAGCGGGAGGGCCTACGAGCAGTACTTC. Complete variable domain (other parts from reference TRBV2 and TRBJ2-7): EPEVTQTPSHQVTQMGQEVILRCVPISNHLYFYWYRQILGQKVEFLVSFYNNEISEKSEIFDDQFSVERPDGSNFTLKIRSTKLEDSAMYFCASSVSGRAYEQYFGPGTRLTVT.

The J gene is TRBJ2-1, the V gene TRBV30; 8 nucleotides align to TRBD1. CDR1 and CDR2 (germline): GTSNPN, SVGIG (reference sequence). Unmatched junction bases numbered 12, after V lost 4 bases and J lost 4 bases. The CDR3 is 16 residues long. The CDR3 reads CAWIKPRGLGYNEQFF. The CDR3 DNA follows: TGTGCCTGGATCAAGCCCAGGGGGCTTGGGTACAATGAGCAGTTCTTC.

In this sample, this clone turned up once. J is TRBJ2-3 and V is TRBV7-9; 8 nucleotides agree with TRBD1. The CDR3 loop spans 17 amino acids. The V gene's germline CDR1 is SEHNR and CDR2 FQNEAQ (reference sequence). V lost 0 bases, J lost 1 base, and 6 bases stayed unmatched. The CDR3 DNA reads as TGTGCCAGCAGCTTAGCGAGGACAGGGTTAGGCACAGATACGCAGTATTTT. Its translation is CASSLARTGLGTDTQYF.

This clone was seen once. The chain carries TRBV9 and TRBJ2-5; D tentatively reads TRBD1 or TRBD2 (5 bases each). Germline CDR1 reads SGDLS; CDR2 reads YYNGEE. CDR3 length equals 13 residues. With 3 bases removed from V and 1 base from J, the gap between germline ends came to 7 bases. CDR3 residues: CASSGGTQETQYF. The DNA for the CDR3 is TGTGCCAGCAGCGGGGGGACCCAAGAGACCCAGTACTTC.

The V and J genes are TRBV13 and TRBJ2-5; TRBD1 might be the D (6 bases). Germline CDR1 is PRHDT and CDR2 is FYEKMQ (reference sequence). CDR3 length: 15 residues. V was shortened by 7 bases and J by 2 bases, with 17 bases between the two germline ends. CDR3 bases: TGTGCCAGCACCCGTCGAGGACAGAAACAAGAGACCCAGTACTTC. Translation: CASTRRGQKQETQYF.

The chain has TRBV18 and TRBJ2-2; D might be TRBD1 or TRBD2, each matching 5 bases. This CDR3 region has 15 residues. The germline V gene has CDR1 KGHSH and CDR2 LQKENI. V dropped 3 bases and J dropped 4 bases, with 12 bases sitting between them. The CDR3 DNA is TGTGCCAGCTCACCGAGGGTCAGGGTCACCGGGGAGCTGTTTTTT. Translating gives CASSPRVRVTGELFF. The whole variable domain, filled in from reference TRBV18 and TRBJ2-2, reads NAGVMQNPRHLVRRRGQEARLRCSPMKGHSHVYWYRQLPEEGLKFMVYLQKENIIDESGMPKERFSAEFPKEGPSILRIQQVVRGDSAAYFCASSPRVRVTGELFFGEGSRLTVL.

The rearrangement joins TRBV10-3 to TRBJ2-5; the match to TRBD2 covers 9 bases. Trimming took 6 bases from V and 2 from J; bases not matched to a gene: 1. CDR1 is ENHRY and CDR2 is SYGVKD in the germline V gene. The CDR3 covers 13 residues. The CDR3 DNA reads as TGTGCCATCAGGACTAGCGGACAAGAGACCCAGTACTTC. Translated: CAIRTSGQETQYF.